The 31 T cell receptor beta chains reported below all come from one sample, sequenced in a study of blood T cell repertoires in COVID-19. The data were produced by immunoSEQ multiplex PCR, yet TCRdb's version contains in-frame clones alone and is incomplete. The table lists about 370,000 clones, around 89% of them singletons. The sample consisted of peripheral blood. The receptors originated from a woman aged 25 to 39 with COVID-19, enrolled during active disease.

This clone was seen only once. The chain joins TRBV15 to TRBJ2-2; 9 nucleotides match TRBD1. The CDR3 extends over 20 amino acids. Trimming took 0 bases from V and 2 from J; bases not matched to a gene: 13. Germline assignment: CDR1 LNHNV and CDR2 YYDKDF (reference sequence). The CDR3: CATSREVRYTGGTNTGELFF. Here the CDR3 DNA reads TGTGCCACCAGCAGAGAAGTCCGATATACAGGGGGCACTAACACCGGGGAGCTGTTTTTT.

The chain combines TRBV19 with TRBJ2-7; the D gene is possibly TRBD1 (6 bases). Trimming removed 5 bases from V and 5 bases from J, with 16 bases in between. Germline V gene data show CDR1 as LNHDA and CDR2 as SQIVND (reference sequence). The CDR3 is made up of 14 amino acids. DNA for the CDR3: TGTGCCAGTAGTCCCCAGGGGAGACGGGACGAGCAGTACTTC. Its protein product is CASSPQGRRDEQYF.

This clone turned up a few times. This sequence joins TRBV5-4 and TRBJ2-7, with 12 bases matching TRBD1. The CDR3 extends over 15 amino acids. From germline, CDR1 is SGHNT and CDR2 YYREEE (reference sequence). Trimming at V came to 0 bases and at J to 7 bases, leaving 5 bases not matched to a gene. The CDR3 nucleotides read TGTGCCAGCAGCTTGGTGGGACAGGGGGCTAAAGAGCAGTACTTC. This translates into CASSLVGQGAKEQYF.

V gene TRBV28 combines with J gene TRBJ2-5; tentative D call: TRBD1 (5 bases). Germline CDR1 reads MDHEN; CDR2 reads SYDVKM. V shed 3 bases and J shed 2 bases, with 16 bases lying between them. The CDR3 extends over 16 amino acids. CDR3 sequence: CASSFGVGEWQETQYF. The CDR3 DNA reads TGTGCCAGCAGTTTTGGTGTAGGGGAATGGCAAGAGACCCAGTACTTC. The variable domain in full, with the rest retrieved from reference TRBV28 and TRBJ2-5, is DVKVTQSSRYLVKRTGEKVFLECVQDMDHENMFWYRQDPGLGLRLIYFSYDVKMKEKGDIPEGYSVSREKKERFSLILESASTNQTSMYLCASSFGVGEWQETQYFGPGTRLLVL.

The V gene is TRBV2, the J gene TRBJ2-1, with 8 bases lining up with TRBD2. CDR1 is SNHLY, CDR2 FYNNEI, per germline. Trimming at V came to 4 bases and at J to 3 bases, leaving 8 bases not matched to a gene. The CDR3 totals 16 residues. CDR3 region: CASSGEAGGLYNEQFF. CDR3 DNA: TGTGCCAGCAGTGGCGAGGCGGGGGGCCTCTACAATGAGCAGTTCTTC.

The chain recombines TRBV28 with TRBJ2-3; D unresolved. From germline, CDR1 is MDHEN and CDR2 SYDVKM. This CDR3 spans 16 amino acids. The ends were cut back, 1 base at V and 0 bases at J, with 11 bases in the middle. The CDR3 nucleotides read TGTGCCAGCAGTTTATTGTCTAGACTCAGCACAGATACGCAGTATTTT. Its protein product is CASSLLSRLSTDTQYF. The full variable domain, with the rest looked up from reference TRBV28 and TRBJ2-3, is DVKVTQSSRYLVKRTGEKVFLECVQDMDHENMFWYRQDPGLGLRLIYFSYDVKMKEKGDIPEGYSVSREKKERFSLILESASTNQTSMYLCASSLLSRLSTDTQYFGPGTRLTVL.

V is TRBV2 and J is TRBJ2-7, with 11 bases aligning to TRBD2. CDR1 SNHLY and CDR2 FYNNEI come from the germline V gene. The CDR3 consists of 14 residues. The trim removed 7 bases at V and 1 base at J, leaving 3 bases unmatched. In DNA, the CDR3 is TGTGCCAGCACACTAGCGGGAGTTTCCTACGAGCAGTACGTC. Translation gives CASTLAGVSYEQYV.

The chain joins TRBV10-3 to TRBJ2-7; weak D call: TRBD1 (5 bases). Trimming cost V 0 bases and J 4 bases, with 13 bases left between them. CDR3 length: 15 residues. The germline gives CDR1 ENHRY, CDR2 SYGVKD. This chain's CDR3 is CAISESIGAIYEQYF. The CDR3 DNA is TGTGCCATCAGTGAGTCGATAGGGGCGATTTACGAGCAGTACTTC.

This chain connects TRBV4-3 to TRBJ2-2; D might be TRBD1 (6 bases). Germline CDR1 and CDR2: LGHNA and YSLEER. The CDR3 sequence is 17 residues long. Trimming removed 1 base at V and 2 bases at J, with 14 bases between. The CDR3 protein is CASSQVGTSLNTGELFF. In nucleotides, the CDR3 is TGCGCCAGCAGCCAAGTCGGGACATCCTTAAACACCGGGGAGCTGTTTTTT.

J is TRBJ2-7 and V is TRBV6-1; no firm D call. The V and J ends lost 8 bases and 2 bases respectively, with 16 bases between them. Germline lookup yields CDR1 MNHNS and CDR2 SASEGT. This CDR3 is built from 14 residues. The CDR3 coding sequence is TGTGCCAGCGTGCAACAGTCAGAAGCCTACGAGCAGTACTTC. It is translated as CASVQQSEAYEQYF.

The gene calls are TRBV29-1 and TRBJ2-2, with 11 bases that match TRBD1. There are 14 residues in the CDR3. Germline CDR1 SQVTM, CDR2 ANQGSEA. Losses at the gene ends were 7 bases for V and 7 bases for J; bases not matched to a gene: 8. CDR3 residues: CSGRTGGESGELFF. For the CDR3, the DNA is TGCAGCGGGAGGACAGGGGGCGAGAGCGGGGAGCTGTTTTTT.

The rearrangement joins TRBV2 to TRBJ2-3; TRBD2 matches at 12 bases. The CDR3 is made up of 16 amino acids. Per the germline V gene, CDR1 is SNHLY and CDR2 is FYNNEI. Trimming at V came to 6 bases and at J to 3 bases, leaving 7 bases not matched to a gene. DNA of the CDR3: TGTGCCAGCAGCGAACTAGCGGGGGGTCGGACAGATACGCAGTATTTT. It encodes CASSELAGGRTDTQYF.

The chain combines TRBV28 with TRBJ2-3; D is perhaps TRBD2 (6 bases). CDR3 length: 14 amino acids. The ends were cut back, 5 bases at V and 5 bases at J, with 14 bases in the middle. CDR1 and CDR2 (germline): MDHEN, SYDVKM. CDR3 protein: CASSSGPLIDTQYF. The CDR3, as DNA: TGTGCCAGCAGTAGCGGGCCTTTAATAGATACGCAGTATTTT.

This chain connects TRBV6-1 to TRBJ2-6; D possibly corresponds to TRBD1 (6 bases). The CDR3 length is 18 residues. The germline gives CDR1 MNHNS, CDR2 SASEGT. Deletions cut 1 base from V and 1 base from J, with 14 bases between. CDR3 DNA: TGTGCCAGCAGTGAAGTTGGACAGAACCCGTCTGGGGCCAACGTCCTGACTTTC. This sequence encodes CASSEVGQNPSGANVLTF.

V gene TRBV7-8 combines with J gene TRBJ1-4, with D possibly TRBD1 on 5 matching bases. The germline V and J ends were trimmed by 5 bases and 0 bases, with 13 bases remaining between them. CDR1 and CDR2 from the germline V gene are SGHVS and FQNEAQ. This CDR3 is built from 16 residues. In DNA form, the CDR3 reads TGTGCCAGCAGCGTCAGGGTACCTACAACTAATGAAAAACTGTTTTTT. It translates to CASSVRVPTTNEKLFF.

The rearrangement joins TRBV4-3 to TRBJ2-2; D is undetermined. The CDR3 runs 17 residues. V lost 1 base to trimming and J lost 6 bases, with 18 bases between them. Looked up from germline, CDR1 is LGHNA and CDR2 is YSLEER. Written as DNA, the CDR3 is TGCGCCAGCAGCCAAGGACTCCCAAAATCAATACCCGGGGAGCTGTTTTTT. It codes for CASSQGLPKSIPGELFF.

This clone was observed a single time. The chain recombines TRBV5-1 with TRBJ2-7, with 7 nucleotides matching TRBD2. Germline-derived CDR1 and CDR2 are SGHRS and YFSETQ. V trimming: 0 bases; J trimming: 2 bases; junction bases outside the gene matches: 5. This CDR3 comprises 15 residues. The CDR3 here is CASSLARGGAYEQYF. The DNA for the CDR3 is TGCGCCAGCAGCTTGGCCCGCGGGGGTGCCTACGAGCAGTACTTC.

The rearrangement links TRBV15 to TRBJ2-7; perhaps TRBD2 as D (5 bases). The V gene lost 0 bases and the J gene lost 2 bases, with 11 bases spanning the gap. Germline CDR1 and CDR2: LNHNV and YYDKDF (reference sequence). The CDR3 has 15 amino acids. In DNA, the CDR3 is TGTGCCACCAGCAGAGATCCGGCTAGCCCCTACGAGCAGTACTTC. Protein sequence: CATSRDPASPYEQYF.

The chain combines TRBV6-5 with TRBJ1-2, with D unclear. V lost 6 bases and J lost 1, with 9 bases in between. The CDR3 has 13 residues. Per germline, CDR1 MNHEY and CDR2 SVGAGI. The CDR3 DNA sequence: TGTGCCAGCAGAGCGGGCCTTAACTATGGCTACACCTTC. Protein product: CASRAGLNYGYTF.

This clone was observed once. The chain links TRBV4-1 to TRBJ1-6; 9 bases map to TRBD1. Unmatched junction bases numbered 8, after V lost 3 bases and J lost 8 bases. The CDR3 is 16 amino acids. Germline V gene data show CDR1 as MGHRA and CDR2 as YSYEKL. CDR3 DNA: TGCGCCAGCAGCCATCAACAGGGGGCACGGGATTCACCCCTCCACTTT. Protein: CASSHQQGARDSPLHF.

CDR3 bases: TGTGCCAGCAGTATTGCCCAGGGGGGCTACACCTTC. This encodes CASSIAQGGYTF. This sequence joins TRBV25-1 and TRBJ1-2; tentatively, D is TRBD1 (6 bases). Trimming removed 5 bases from V and 8 bases from J, with 12 bases in between. CDR1 and CDR2 (germline): MGHDK, SYGVNS. CDR3 size: 12 residues.

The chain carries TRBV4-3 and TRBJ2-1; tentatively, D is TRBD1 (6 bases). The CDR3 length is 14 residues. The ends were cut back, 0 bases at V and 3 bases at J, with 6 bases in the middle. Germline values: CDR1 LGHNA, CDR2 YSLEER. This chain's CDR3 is CASSQEDSYNEQFF. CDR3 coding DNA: TGCGCCAGCAGCCAAGAGGACAGCTACAATGAGCAGTTCTTC.

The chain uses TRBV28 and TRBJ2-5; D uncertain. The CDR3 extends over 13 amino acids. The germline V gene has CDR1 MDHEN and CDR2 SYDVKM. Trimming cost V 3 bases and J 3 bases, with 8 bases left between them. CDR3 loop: CASSFGREETQYF. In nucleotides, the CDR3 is TGTGCCAGCAGTTTTGGCCGTGAAGAGACCCAGTACTTC.

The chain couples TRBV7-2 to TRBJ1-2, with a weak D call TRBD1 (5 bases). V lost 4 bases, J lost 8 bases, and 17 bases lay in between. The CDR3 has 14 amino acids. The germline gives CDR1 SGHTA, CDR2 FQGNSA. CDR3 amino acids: CASSSHPGGEGYTF. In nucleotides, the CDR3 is TGTGCCAGCAGCTCCCACCCGGGGGGAGAGGGCTACACCTTC.

The CDR3 loop reads CASSPDRGQGYTF. As DNA, the CDR3 is TGCGCCAGCAGCCCAGACAGGGGGCAGGGCTACACCTTC. The chain combines TRBV5-1 with TRBJ1-2; 10 nucleotides agree with TRBD1. Germline assignment: CDR1 SGHRS and CDR2 YFSETQ. V gave up 4 bases and J gave up 8 bases; unmatched junction bases: 5. The CDR3 runs 13 residues.

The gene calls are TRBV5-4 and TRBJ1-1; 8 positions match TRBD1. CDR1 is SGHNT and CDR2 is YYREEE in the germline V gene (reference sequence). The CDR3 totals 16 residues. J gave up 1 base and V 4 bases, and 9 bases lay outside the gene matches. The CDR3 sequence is CASSIDPGTGNTEAFF. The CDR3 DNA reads TGTGCCAGCAGCATAGATCCAGGGACAGGGAACACTGAAGCTTTCTTT.

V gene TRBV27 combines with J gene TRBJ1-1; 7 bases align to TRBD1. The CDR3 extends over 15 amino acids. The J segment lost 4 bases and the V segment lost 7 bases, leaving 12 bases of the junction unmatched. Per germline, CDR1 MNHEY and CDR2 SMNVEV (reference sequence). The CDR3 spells CASKTMTGSSTEAFF. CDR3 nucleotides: TGTGCCAGCAAAACTATGACAGGGTCAAGCACTGAAGCTTTCTTT.

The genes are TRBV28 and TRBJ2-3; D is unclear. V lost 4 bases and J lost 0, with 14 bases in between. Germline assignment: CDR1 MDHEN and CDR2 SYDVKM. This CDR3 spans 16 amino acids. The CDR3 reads CASSSIRSPSTDTQYF. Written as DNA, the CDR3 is TGTGCCAGCAGTTCCATCAGGTCCCCTAGCACAGATACGCAGTATTTT.

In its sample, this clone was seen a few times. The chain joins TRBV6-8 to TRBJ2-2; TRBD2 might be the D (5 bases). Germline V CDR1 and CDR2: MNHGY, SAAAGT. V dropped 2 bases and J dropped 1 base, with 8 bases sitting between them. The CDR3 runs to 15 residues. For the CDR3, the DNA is TGTGCCAGCAGTTACGACGGGAAGAACACCGGGGAGCTGTTTTTT. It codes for CASSYDGKNTGELFF.

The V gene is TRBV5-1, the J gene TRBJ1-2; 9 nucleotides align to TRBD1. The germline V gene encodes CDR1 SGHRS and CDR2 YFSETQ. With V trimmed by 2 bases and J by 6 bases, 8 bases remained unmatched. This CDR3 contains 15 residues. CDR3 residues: CASSFRDRAVDGYTF. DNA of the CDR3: TGCGCCAGCAGCTTTCGGGACAGGGCGGTGGATGGCTACACCTTC. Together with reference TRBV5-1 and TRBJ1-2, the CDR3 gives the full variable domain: KAGVTQTPRYLIKTRGQQVTLSCSPISGHRSVSWYQQTPGQGLQFLFEYFSETQRNKGNFPGRFSGRQFSNSRSEMNVSTLELGDSALYLCASSFRDRAVDGYTFGSGTRLTVV.

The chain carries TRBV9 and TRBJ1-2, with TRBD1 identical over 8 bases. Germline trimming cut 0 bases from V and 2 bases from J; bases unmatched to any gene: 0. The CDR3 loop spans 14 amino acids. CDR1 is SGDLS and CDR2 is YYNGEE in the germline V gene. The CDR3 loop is CASSVGDRNYGYTF. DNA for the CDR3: TGTGCCAGCAGCGTAGGGGACAGGAACTATGGCTACACCTTC.